These T cell receptor beta chains were read from a single sample in a study of T-cell reconstitution after alpha-beta-depleted transplantation in children. One entry per CDR3 protein, called by TCRdb with MiXCR from the PCR reads. The table records around 200,000 distinct CDR3 sequences, about 8.7% of them present only once. The sequenced sample was PBMCs, mostly from graft donor cells, obtained 360 days after TCRalphabeta/CD19-depleted stem cell transplant. Receptor source: a male patient aged 2-10 years who had a stem cell transplant for acute myeloid leukemia, so the T cells may come from the graft donor. CDR3s include the opening cysteine and the closing phenylalanine or tryptophan. Each record gives: J gene, clone size, V gene, D gene, CDR3 protein, CDR3 DNA. A D gene is named only where the DNA matches it firmly. Clone size appears in some rows only: once, few, many, or a class for an expanded clone.

j_gene: TRBJ1-2; abundance: many; v_gene: TRBV4-1; d_gene: NA; CDR3aa: CASSQDLDYYGYTF; CDR3nt: TGCGCCAGCAGCCAAGATCTGGACTACTATGGCTACACCTTC
j_gene: TRBJ2-1; abundance: many; v_gene: TRBV4-3; d_gene: NA; CDR3aa: CASSQVGLGTKDGSYNEQFF; CDR3nt: TGCGCCAGCAGCCAAGTAGGGCTAGGAACCAAAGATGGCTCCTACAATGAGCAGTTCTTC
j_gene: TRBJ2-3; abundance: NA; v_gene: TRBV27; d_gene: TRBD1; CDR3aa: CASSSFPGGDTQYF; CDR3nt: TGTGCCAGCAGTTCGTTCCCAGGGGGAGATACGCAGTATTTT
j_gene: TRBJ2-5; abundance: NA; v_gene: TRBV20-1; d_gene: TRBD2; CDR3aa: CGDRLAGGQETQYF; CDR3nt: TGCGGGGATCGACTAGCGGGGGGGCAAGAGACCCAGTACTTC
j_gene: TRBJ2-3; abundance: many; v_gene: TRBV6-1; d_gene: NA; CDR3aa: CASSHRGEDTDTQYF; CDR3nt: TGTGCCAGCAGTCATAGGGGGGAGGACACAGATACGCAGTATTTT
j_gene: TRBJ2-2; abundance: few; v_gene: TRBV12-3/TRBV12-4; d_gene: NA; CDR3aa: CASSFGKGNTGELFF; CDR3nt: TGTGCCAGCAGTTTCGGGAAGGGGAACACCGGGGAGCTGTTTTTT
j_gene: TRBJ2-7; abundance: NA; v_gene: TRBV4-3; d_gene: NA; CDR3aa: CASSQAAWGRTSYEQYF; CDR3nt: TGCGCCAGCAGCCAAGCAGCATGGGGGAGAACCTCCTACGAGCAGTACTTC
j_gene: TRBJ2-5; abundance: many; v_gene: TRBV7-2; d_gene: TRBD2; CDR3aa: CASAGGLGETQYF; CDR3nt: TGTGCCAGCGCCGGAGGACTAGGAGAGACCCAGTACTTC
j_gene: TRBJ1-2; abundance: few; v_gene: TRBV12-3/TRBV12-4; d_gene: NA; CDR3aa: CASSFAGTDGTF; CDR3nt: TGTGCCAGCAGTTTCGCCGGGACCGACGGGACCTTC
j_gene: TRBJ1-6; abundance: NA; v_gene: TRBV12-3/TRBV12-4; d_gene: NA; CDR3aa: CASTLDRYNSPLHF; CDR3nt: TGTGCCAGCACCCTCGACAGATATAATTCACCCCTCCACTTT
j_gene: TRBJ2-1; abundance: few; v_gene: TRBV10-3; d_gene: TRBD2; CDR3aa: CAISDIYGLAGGQRDNEQFF; CDR3nt: TGTGCCATCAGTGATATATATGGACTAGCGGGAGGGCAAAGGGACAATGAGCAGTTCTTC
j_gene: TRBJ2-3; abundance: many; v_gene: TRBV20-1; d_gene: TRBD2; CDR3aa: CSTLAGVSSDTQYF; CDR3nt: TGCAGCACCCTAGCGGGAGTTAGCTCAGATACGCAGTATTTT
j_gene: TRBJ2-1; abundance: few; v_gene: TRBV10-3; d_gene: TRBD2; CDR3aa: CAISEHQKREASVWRSEQFF; CDR3nt: TGTGCCATCAGTGAGCACCAAAAGCGGGAGGCCTCCGTATGGCGTTCTGAGCAGTTCTTC
j_gene: TRBJ2-1; abundance: NA; v_gene: TRBV12-3/TRBV12-4; d_gene: NA; CDR3aa: CASSPPPTEHNEQFF; CDR3nt: TGTGCCAGCTCCCCGCCTCCCACCGAACACAATGAGCAGTTCTTC
j_gene: TRBJ2-1; abundance: many; v_gene: TRBV27; d_gene: NA; CDR3aa: CASSLGDWYNEQFF; CDR3nt: TGTGCCAGCAGTTTAGGGGACTGGTACAATGAGCAGTTCTTC
j_gene: TRBJ2-4; abundance: few; v_gene: TRBV12-3/TRBV12-4; d_gene: TRBD2; CDR3aa: CASSLAGLAGASLAKNIQYF; CDR3nt: TGTGCCAGCAGTTTAGCGGGACTAGCGGGGGCGTCCCTAGCCAAAAACATTCAGTACTTC